The clone carrying this T cell receptor beta chain has ten or more counts. Its antigen is unknown. The data derive from a study of T cells in Graves' hyperthyroidism and ophthalmopathy. Broader study findings: Ophthalmopathy, which appeared later, was predicted by the model a median about 5.9 months before onset. Most clonotypes that expanded in the thyroid above 0.001 also showed up in blood.

TCR beta CDR3 region amplification was performed from RNA transcripts. A first-round RT-PCR of the TCR CDR3 used the HTBI primer set. TCRdb independently ran MiXCR on the multiplex PCR reads; one entry per CDR3 protein. Here the sample spans 660,000 or so distinct CDR3 sequences, about 45% being singletons. Patients were excluded because of uncontrolled infection, other autoimmune disease, pregnancy or lactation. Trimming removed 8 bases from V and 8 bases from J; junction bases left unmatched: 12. Germline values: CDR1 SNHLY, CDR2 FYNNEI. The CDR3 spans 15 residues. This sequence was found in an adult man with Graves' disease, either hyperthyroidism or ophthalmopathy (not recorded which). The V call is TRBV2, the J call TRBJ1-4, with TRBD1 matching 9 bases. What was sequenced was peripheral blood or thyroid tissue (not recorded which). The CDR3 DNA is TGTGCCAGCTCGCGGACAGGGGCGGAGGGAGAAAAACTGTTTTTT. The encoded protein is CASSRTGAEGEKLFF.